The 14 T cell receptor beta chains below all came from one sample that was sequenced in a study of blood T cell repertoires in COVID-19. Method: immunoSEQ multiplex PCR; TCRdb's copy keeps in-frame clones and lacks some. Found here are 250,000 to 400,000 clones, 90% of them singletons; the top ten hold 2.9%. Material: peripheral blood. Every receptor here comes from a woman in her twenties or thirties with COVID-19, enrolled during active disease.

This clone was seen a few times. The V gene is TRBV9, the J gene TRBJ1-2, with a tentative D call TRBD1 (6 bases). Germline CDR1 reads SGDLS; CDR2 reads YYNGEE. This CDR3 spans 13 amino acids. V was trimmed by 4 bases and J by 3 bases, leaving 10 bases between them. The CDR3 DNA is TGTGCCAGCAGCCCCCGGACAGACTATGGCTACACCTTC. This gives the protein CASSPRTDYGYTF.

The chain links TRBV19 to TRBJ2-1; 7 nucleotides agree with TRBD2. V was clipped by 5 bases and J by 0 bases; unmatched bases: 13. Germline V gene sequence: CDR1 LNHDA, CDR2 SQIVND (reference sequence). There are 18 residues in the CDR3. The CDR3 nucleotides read TGTGCCAGTAGTGACCCATTTAGCGGGTACCCCTCCTACAATGAGCAGTTCTTC. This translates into CASSDPFSGYPSYNEQFF.

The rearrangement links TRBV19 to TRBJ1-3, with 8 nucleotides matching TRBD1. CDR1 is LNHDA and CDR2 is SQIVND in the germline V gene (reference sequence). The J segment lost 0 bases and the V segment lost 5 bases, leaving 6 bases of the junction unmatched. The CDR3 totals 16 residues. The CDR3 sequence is CASSLQGVLSGNTIYF. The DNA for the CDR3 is TGTGCCAGTAGTCTACAGGGGGTACTCTCTGGAAACACCATATATTTT.

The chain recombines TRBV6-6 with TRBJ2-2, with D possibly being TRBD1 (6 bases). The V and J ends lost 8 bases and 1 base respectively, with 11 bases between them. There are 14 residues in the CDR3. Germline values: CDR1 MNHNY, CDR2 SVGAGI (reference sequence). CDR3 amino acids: CASGGTRNTGELFF. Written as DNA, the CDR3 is TGTGCCAGCGGGGGCACACGGAACACCGGGGAGCTGTTTTTT.

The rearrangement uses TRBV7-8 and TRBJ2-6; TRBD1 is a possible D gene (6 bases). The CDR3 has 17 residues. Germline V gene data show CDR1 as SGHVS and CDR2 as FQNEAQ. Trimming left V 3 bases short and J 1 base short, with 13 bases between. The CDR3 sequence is CASSFPIRGSGANVLTF. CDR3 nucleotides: TGTGCCAGCAGCTTTCCAATTAGGGGGTCTGGGGCCAACGTCCTGACTTTC.

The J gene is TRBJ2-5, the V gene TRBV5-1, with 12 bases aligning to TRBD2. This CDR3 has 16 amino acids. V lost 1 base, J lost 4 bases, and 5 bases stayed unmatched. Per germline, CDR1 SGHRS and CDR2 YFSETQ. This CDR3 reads CASSLTSSGRGETQYF. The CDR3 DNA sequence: TGCGCCAGCAGCTTGACGTCTAGCGGGAGGGGAGAGACCCAGTACTTC. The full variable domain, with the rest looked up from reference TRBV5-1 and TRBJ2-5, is KAGVTQTPRYLIKTRGQQVTLSCSPISGHRSVSWYQQTPGQGLQFLFEYFSETQRNKGNFPGRFSGRQFSNSRSEMNVSTLELGDSALYLCASSLTSSGRGETQYFGPGTRLLVL.

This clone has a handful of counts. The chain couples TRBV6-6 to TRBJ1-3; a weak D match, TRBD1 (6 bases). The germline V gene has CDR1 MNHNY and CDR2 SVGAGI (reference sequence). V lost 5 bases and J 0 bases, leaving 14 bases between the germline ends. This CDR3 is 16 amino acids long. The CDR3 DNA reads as TGTGCCAGCAGTCAAGGGACAAGCCGCTCTGGAAACACCATATATTTT. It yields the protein CASSQGTSRSGNTIYF.

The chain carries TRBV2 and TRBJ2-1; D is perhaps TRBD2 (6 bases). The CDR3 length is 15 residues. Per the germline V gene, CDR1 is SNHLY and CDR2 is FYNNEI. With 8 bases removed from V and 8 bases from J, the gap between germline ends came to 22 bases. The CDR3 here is CASRWELLAIHEQFF. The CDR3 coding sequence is TGTGCCAGCCGGTGGGAGTTACTAGCAATCCATGAGCAGTTCTTC.

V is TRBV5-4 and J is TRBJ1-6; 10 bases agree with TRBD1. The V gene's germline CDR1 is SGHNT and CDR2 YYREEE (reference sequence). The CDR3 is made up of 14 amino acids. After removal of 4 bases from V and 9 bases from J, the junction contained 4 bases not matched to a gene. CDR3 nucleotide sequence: TGTGCCAGCAGCCTAGGACAGGGGGGTTCACCCCTCCACTTT. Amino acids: CASSLGQGGSPLHF.

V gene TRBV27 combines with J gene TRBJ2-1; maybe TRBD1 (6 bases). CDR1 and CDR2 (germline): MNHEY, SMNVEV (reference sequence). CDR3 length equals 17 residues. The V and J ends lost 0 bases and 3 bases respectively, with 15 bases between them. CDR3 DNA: TGTGCCAGCAGTTTATCGCAACAGGGACCATTCTACAATGAGCAGTTCTTC. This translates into CASSLSQQGPFYNEQFF.

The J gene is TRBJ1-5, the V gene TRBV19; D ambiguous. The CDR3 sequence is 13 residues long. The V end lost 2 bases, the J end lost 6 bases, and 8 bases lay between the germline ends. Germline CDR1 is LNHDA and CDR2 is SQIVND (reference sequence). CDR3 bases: TGTGCCAGTAGTATAAGCGGGCCTCAGCCCCAGCATTTT. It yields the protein CASSISGPQPQHF.

For the CDR3, the DNA is TGTGCCAGCAACCTTCAGGATTTCGGCTACACCTTC. It codes for CASNLQDFGYTF. The V and J genes are TRBV28 and TRBJ1-2; D is uncertain. Trimming shortened V by 7 bases and J by 8 bases, and 14 bases separated the two germline ends. There are 12 residues in the CDR3. Germline V CDR1 and CDR2: MDHEN, SYDVKM.

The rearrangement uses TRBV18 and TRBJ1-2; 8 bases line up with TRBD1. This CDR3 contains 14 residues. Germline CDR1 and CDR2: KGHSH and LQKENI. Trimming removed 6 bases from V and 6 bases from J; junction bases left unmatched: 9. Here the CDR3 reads CASSRQGTEDGYTF. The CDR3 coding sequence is TGTGCCAGCTCTAGACAGGGGACGGAGGATGGCTACACCTTC.

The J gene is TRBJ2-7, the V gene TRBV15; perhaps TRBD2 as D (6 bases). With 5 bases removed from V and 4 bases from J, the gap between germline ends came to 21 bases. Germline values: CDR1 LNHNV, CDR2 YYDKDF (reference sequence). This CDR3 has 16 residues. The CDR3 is CATSRPTGRRAYEQYF. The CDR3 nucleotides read TGTGCCACCAGCCGTCCAACCGGACGGAGGGCTTACGAGCAGTACTTC.